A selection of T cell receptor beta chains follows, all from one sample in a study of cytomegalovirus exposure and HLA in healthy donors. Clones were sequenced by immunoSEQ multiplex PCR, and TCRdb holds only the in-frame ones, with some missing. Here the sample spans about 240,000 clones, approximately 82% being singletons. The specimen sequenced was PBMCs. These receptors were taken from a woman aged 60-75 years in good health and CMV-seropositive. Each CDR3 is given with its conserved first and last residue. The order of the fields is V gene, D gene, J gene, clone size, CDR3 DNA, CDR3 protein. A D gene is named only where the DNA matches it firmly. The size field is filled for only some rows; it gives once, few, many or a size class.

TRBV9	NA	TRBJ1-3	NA	TGTGCCAGCAGCCCGATTCTCATTAGTTCTGGAAACACCATATATTTT	CASSPILISSGNTIYF
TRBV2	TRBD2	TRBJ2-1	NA	TGTGCCAGCAGTGAAGCGGAAGCGGGAGGGCCAAGGGAGCAGTTCTTC	CASSEAEAGGPREQFF
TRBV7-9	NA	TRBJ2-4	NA	TGTGCCAGCAGCTTAGTCTCCGGGATGGCGGACTTC	CASSLVSGMADF
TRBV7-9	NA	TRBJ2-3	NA	TGTGCCAGCAGCTTAATTATAAGCACAGATACGCAGTATTTT	CASSLIISTDTQYF
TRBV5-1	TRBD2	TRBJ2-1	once	TGCGCCAGCAGCTTGAGACGTTTAGCGGGAGAGGGCGCCCGCAGTGAGCAGTTCTTC	CASSLRRLAGEGARSEQFF
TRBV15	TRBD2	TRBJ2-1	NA	TGTGCCACCAGCGGCCGACTAGCGGGAGTTGAGCAGTTCTTC	CATSGRLAGVEQFF
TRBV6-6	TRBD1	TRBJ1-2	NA	TGTGCCAGCACTTTCTCCGGACAGGGGCAGGTGGGGGGCTACACCTTC	CASTFSGQGQVGGYTF
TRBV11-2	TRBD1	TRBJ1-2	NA	TGTGCCAGCAGCTTATACCAGACAGGGGGCCTCGCTAACTATGGCTACACCTTC	CASSLYQTGGLANYGYTF
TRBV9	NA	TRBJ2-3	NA	TGTGCCAGCAGCCCTGTACAGCCCTTAGATACGCAGTATTTT	CASSPVQPLDTQYF
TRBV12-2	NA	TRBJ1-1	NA	TGTGCAAGTCGCTTGCGACCCGGACAGGGGAACACTGAAGCTTTCTTT	CASRLRPGQGNTEAFF
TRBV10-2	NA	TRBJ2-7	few	TGCGCCAGCAGCCCGACGGGATACGAGCAGTACTTC	CASSPTGYEQYF
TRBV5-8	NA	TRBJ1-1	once	TGTGCCAGCAGCATGACAGACCACGCAGCTTTCTTT	CASSMTDHAAFF
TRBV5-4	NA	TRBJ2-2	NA	TGTGCCAGCAGCTTGGGACTAAATGTAGCCGGGGAGCTGTTTTTT	CASSLGLNVAGELFF
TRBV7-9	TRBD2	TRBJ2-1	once	TGTGCCAGCAGAACCTGGACTAGCGGGTACACCTTAACGTCCAATGAGCAGTTCTTC	CASRTWTSGYTLTSNEQFF
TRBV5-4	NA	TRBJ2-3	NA	TGTGCCAGCAGGCTCGAGGGGACTGATACGCAGTATTTT	CASRLEGTDTQYF
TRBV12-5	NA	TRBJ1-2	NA	TGTCACCATGGGGGGGCTAAGATGGGCTACACCTTC	CHHGGAKMGYTF
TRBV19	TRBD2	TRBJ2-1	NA	TGTGCCAGTAGTCGGACAGGGCTAGCGGGAGGGCCCGTTGAGCAGTTCTTC	CASSRTGLAGGPVEQFF
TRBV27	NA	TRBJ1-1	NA	TGTGCCAGCAGTTTACGGTGGAACACTGAAGCTTTCTTT	CASSLRWNTEAFF
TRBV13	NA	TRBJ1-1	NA	TGTGCCAGCAGCGAGCAGAGAGGGAGGGGCACTGAAGCTTTCTTT	CASSEQRGRGTEAFF
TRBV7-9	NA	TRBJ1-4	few	TGTGCCAGCAGCGCCTTCGGAGGTGGGGAAAAACTGTTTTTT	CASSAFGGGEKLFF
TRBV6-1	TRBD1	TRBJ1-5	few	TGTGCCAGCAGTGAAATCCGGGACAGGTTTGGTCTTGGAAATCAGCCCCAGCATTTT	CASSEIRDRFGLGNQPQHF
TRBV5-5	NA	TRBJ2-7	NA	TGTGCCAGCAGCCAAAGCCACGAGCAGTACTTC	CASSQSHEQYF
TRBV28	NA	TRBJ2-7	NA	TGTGCCAGCAGCCAGGGCTACGAGCAGTACTTC	CASSQGYEQYF
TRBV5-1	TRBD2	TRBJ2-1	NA	TGCGCCAGCAGCTCTGGGACTAGCGGAGGGGGTGAGCAGTTCTTC	CASSSGTSGGGEQFF
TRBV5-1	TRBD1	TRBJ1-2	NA	TGCGCCAGCAGCATTTCCGGGACAGGGGGCTATGGCTACACCTTC	CASSISGTGGYGYTF
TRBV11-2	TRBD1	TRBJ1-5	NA	TGTGCCAGCAGCCGCGACAGGGGGAGCAATCAGCCCCAGCATTTT	CASSRDRGSNQPQHF
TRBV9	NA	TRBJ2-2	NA	TGTGCCAGCAGCCCCCTTTTGTCTCCGAACACCGGGGAGCTGTTTTTT	CASSPLLSPNTGELFF
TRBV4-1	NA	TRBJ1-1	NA	TGCGCCAGCAGCCCCCTTAGAAGAGGTGACACTGAAGCTTTCTTT	CASSPLRRGDTEAFF
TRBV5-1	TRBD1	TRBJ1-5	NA	TGCGCCAGCAGCTGGGGGACAGAACCAAATCAGCCCCAGCATTTT	CASSWGTEPNQPQHF
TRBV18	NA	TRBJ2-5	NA	TGTGCCAGCTCACCAAACAGGGATGAGACCCAGTACTTC	CASSPNRDETQYF
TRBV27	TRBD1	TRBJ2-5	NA	TGTGCCAGCAGTTCCCCCGGGACAGGGCGAAAAGAGACCCAGTACTTC	CASSSPGTGRKETQYF
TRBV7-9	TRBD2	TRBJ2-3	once	TGTTCCAGCAGCCATTCACTAGCGGTTGTCGGGGGTACGCAGTATTTT	CSSSHSLAVVGGTQYF